These 29 T cell receptor beta chains originate from one sample sequenced in a study of blood T cells in healthy people across ages. Together with a sample-barcoded 5' primer, a J-beta primer mix was included in a second PCR lasting about 7 to 12 cycles. In TCRdb, the 5' RACE reads were re-called with MiXCR into one record per CDR3 protein. The profile shows 850,000 to 1,100,000 distinct CDR3 sequences, about two fifths of them singletons. The sequenced material came from blood. All receptors derive from a man between 18 and 35 years old in good health.

This chain joins TRBV27 and TRBJ1-2; D remains ambiguous. The germline CDR1 and CDR2 sequences are MNHEY and SMNVEV (reference sequence). CDR3 length equals 14 residues. Deletions cut 2 bases from V and 8 bases from J, with 15 bases between. CDR3 coding DNA: TGTGCCAGCAGTTTAGGAAACGGTGGCCGCGGCTACACCTTC. The encoded protein is CASSLGNGGRGYTF.

The chain carries TRBV27 and TRBJ2-3, with 10 nucleotides matching TRBD2. The CDR3 runs to 16 residues. Germline assignment: CDR1 MNHEY and CDR2 SMNVEV (reference sequence). The ends lost 7 bases at V and 1 base at J; junction bases unmatched: 8. CDR3 protein: CASTNGLAGGTDTQYF. The CDR3 DNA reads TGTGCCAGCACCAATGGGCTAGCGGGGGGCACAGATACGCAGTATTTT.

This clonotype has only a few counts. This chain uses TRBV20-1 with TRBJ1-2, with a tentative D call TRBD1 (5 bases). V shed 6 bases and J shed 8 bases, with 19 bases lying between them. Germline CDR1 and CDR2: DFQATT and SNEGSKA (reference sequence). This CDR3 comprises 13 residues. Here the CDR3 DNA reads TGCAGTGCCACCGGGGGACCCCTGGGAGGCTACACCTTC. This codes for CSATGGPLGGYTF.

A few counts support this clonotype. The rearrangement uses TRBV2 and TRBJ2-3; D ambiguous. There are 14 residues in the CDR3. Germline V gene lookup returns CDR1 SNHLY and CDR2 FYNNEI. Between the trimmed V and J ends, which lost 7 bases and 2 bases, there was a span of 13 bases. The chain's CDR3 is CASNEVYLTDTQYF. The CDR3 coding sequence is TGTGCCAGCAACGAGGTGTACCTCACAGATACGCAGTATTTT.

Only a few counts were recorded for this clonotype. The chain carries TRBV5-1 and TRBJ2-3; a weak D match, TRBD2 (5 bases). The CDR3 totals 14 residues. Trimming left V 5 bases short and J 5 bases short, with 15 bases between. Per germline, CDR1 SGHRS and CDR2 YFSETQ. CDR3 nucleotide sequence: TGCGCCAGCAGGGAGGAGGCACGGTTAGATACGCAGTATTTT. Protein: CASREEARLDTQYF.

In its sample, this clonotype was seen a few times. This clone may be a read error of a much larger clone one base away. The chain combines TRBV6-6 with TRBJ2-3; 9 bases are shared with TRBD1. J gave up 11 bases and V 5 bases, and 11 bases lay outside the gene matches. The CDR3 runs 14 residues. Germline loops: CDR1 MNHNY, CDR2 SVGAGI (reference sequence). CDR3 loop: CASSDAPGQGLQYF. CDR3 coding DNA: TGTGCCAGCAGTGACGCTCCGGGACAGGGTTTGCAGTATTTT.

Comment on this clonotype: A much bigger clone sits one base away, suggesting this may be a read error. The chain recombines TRBV7-2 with TRBJ2-1, with a possible D match to TRBD2 (5 bases). Per the germline V gene, CDR1 is SGHTA and CDR2 is FQGNSA. CDR3 size: 14 residues. V lost 6 bases and J 4 bases, leaving 13 bases between the germline ends. The CDR3 loop reads CASRYARVYNEQFF. The CDR3, as DNA: TGTGCCAGCAGATACGCGAGGGTTTACAATGAGCAGTTCTTC.

The chain has TRBV6-5 and TRBJ2-1, with a weak D call TRBD1 (6 bases). Judging by the DNA end, TRBJ2-7 fits better; the J call may be wrong. This CDR3 region has 14 residues. CDR1 is MNHEY and CDR2 is SVGAGI in the germline V gene. The CDR3 protein is CASRDSFSYNEQYF. CDR3 in DNA: TGTGCCAGCAGGGACAGCTTCTCCTACAATGAGCAGTACTTC.

This clonotype showed up just a few times. The CDR3 DNA sequence: TGCGCCAGCAAGGGAACAGATACGCAGTATTTT. Amino acids: CASKGTDTQYF. The rearrangement links TRBV5-1 to TRBJ2-3; D call uncertain. Germline V gene lookup returns CDR1 SGHRS and CDR2 YFSETQ. The CDR3 covers 11 residues. With 6 bases removed from V and 3 bases from J, the gap between germline ends came to 5 bases.

This clonotype was found a few times. The V gene is TRBV12-3 or TRBV12-4, the J gene TRBJ1-5; D gene uncertain. The CDR3 is 15 residues long. V lost 6 bases and J 2 bases, leaving 14 bases between the germline ends. This CDR3 reads CASSPPASGNQPQHF. CDR3 sequence (DNA): TGTGCCAGCAGCCCCCCGGCAAGTGGCAATCAGCCCCAGCATTTT.

This clonotype has a handful of counts. The V and J genes are TRBV7-2 and TRBJ1-5; 10 bases agree with TRBD1. Germline CDR1 reads SGHTA; CDR2 reads FQGNSA. The CDR3 consists of 15 residues. V lost 3 bases, J lost 3 bases, and 2 bases stayed unmatched. CDR3 bases: TGTGCCAGCAGCTTTGGGACAGGGGACAATCAGCCCCAGCATTTT. It yields the protein CASSFGTGDNQPQHF.

This clonotype was seen a handful of times. This sequence joins TRBV21-1 and TRBJ2-3; the table's D call, TRBD1, has no DNA check behind it. TRBV21-1 is a known pseudogene. This CDR3 spans 13 amino acids. DNA for the CDR3: TGTGCCAGCACCTGGACAGGGACAGATACGCAGTATTTT. Protein: CASTWTGTDTQYF.

This clonotype was seen more than once but under ten times. This rearrangement joins TRBV6-5 to TRBJ2-1; TRBD2 matches 7 bases. The germline V gene has CDR1 MNHEY and CDR2 SVGAGI. This CDR3 region has 14 residues. Trimming at V came to 2 bases and at J to 6 bases, leaving 4 bases not matched to a gene. Here the CDR3 DNA reads TGTGCCAGCAGTTACCCCGGGGGGAGCAATGAGCAGTTCTTC. Translated, it gives CASSYPGGSNEQFF.

This clonotype was counted only a few times. The V and J genes are TRBV6-6 and TRBJ1-6; 7 nucleotides match TRBD1. Per germline, CDR1 MNHNY and CDR2 SVGAGI (reference sequence). V lost 5 bases to trimming and J lost 7 bases; unmatched junction nucleotides: 8. The CDR3 consists of 15 residues. The CDR3 loop is CASSTDRVSNSPLHF. Here the CDR3 DNA reads TGTGCCAGCAGTACTGACAGGGTTTCGAATTCACCCCTCCACTTT.

The chain has TRBV3-1 and TRBJ1-6; the D is unclear. The CDR3 totals 13 residues. V lost 8 bases, J lost 5 bases, and 10 bases lay in between. Germline V gene data show CDR1 as LGHDT and CDR2 as YNNKEL (reference sequence). The CDR3: CASRRGNNSPLHF. DNA of the CDR3: TGTGCCAGCCGTCGGGGTAATAATTCACCCCTCCACTTT.

This clonotype was counted only a few times. The chain carries TRBV6-2 or TRBV6-3 and TRBJ1-5; tentative D call: TRBD1 (5 bases). The CDR3 totals 14 residues. Looked up from germline, CDR1 is MNHEY and CDR2 is SVGEGT. Between the trimmed V and J ends, which lost 2 bases and 3 bases, there was a span of 8 bases. CDR3 in DNA: TGTGCCAGCAGTTACATAGGGGACAATCAGCCCCAGCATTTT. Its protein is CASSYIGDNQPQHF.

In this sample, this clonotype turned up a few times. V usage is TRBV20-1 and J usage is TRBJ2-3, with 9 bases that match TRBD2. The junction had 8 bases not matched to a gene; V was cut back by 5 bases and J by 2 bases. The CDR3 has 15 residues. Germline V CDR1 and CDR2: DFQATT, SNEGSKA (reference sequence). This CDR3 is CSAVPLAGYTDTQYF. The CDR3 nucleotides read TGCAGTGCTGTCCCTCTAGCGGGGTACACAGATACGCAGTATTTT.

In this sample, this clonotype turned up a few times. The chain joins TRBV14 to TRBJ2-1; no clear D gene. The length of the CDR3 is 14 residues. Per germline, CDR1 SGHDN and CDR2 FVKESK. Trimming took off 1 base at V and 2 bases at J, with 6 bases between the two ends. The CDR3 reads CASSQGRPYNEQFF. CDR3 bases: TGTGCCAGCAGCCAAGGCAGGCCCTACAATGAGCAGTTCTTC. Full variable domain (outside the CDR3, taken from reference TRBV14 and TRBJ2-1): EAGVTQFPSHSVIEKGQTVTLRCDPISGHDNLYWYRRVMGKEIKFLLHFVKESKQDESGMPNNRFLAERTGGTYSTLKVQPAELEDSGVYFCASSQGRPYNEQFFGPGTRLTVL.

The CDR3 coding sequence is TGTGCCAGCAGCCCTGACTTAACAGATACGCAGTATTTT. Protein: CASSPDLTDTQYF. The chain links TRBV13 to TRBJ2-3; D is unresolved. The germline V and J ends were trimmed by 5 bases and 3 bases, with 9 bases remaining between them. Per the germline V gene, CDR1 is PRHDT and CDR2 is FYEKMQ (reference sequence). This CDR3 comprises 13 residues.

The rearrangement links TRBV25-1 to TRBJ1-6; D may be TRBD1 (5 bases). V dropped 5 bases and J dropped 6 bases, with 8 bases sitting between them. The length of the CDR3 is 13 residues. Germline V gene data show CDR1 as MGHDK and CDR2 as SYGVNS. The CDR3 DNA is TGTGCCAGCAGTAAGCAGGGTAATTCACCCCTCCACTTT. It translates to CASSKQGNSPLHF. Filled out from reference TRBV25-1 and TRBJ1-6, the complete variable domain reads EADIYQTPRYLVIGTGKKITLECSQTMGHDKMYWYQQDPGMELHLIHYSYGVNSTEKGDLSSESTVSRIRTEHFPLTLESARPSHTSQYLCASSKQGNSPLHFGNGTRLTVT.

This clonotype appeared a few times. The genes are TRBV7-2 and TRBJ2-3; D may be TRBD2 (6 bases). The CDR3 is made up of 15 amino acids. Trimming removed 3 bases from V and 4 bases from J, with 14 bases in between. Germline V lookup: CDR1 SGHTA, CDR2 FQGNSA. The CDR3 nucleotides are TGTGCCAGCAGCTTCGATCGGGGGTACGCAGATACGCAGTATTTT. Protein sequence: CASSFDRGYADTQYF.

This clonotype came up a few times. The rearrangement links TRBV4-3 to TRBJ2-1, with 9 bases aligning to TRBD2. The CDR3 is 17 residues long. Unmatched junction bases numbered 4, after V lost 0 bases and J lost 1 base. Germline V gives CDR1 LGHNA, CDR2 YSLEER. The CDR3 bases are TGCGCCAGCAGCCAAGAGGTAGCGGGGGCTTCCTACAATGAGCAGTTCTTC. This sequence encodes CASSQEVAGASYNEQFF.

This clonotype turned up a few times. The V call is TRBV4-3, the J call TRBJ1-2; D not certain. The CDR3 is made up of 13 amino acids. V dropped 0 bases and J dropped 7 bases, with 9 bases sitting between them. Germline CDR1 is LGHNA and CDR2 is YSLEER. The CDR3: CASSQDNKGGYTF. CDR3 sequence (DNA): TGCGCCAGCAGCCAAGACAACAAGGGTGGCTACACCTTC.

The V gene is TRBV29-1, the J gene TRBJ2-1; perhaps TRBD2 as D (6 bases). Germline V gene lookup returns CDR1 SQVTM and CDR2 ANQGSEA. CDR3 length: 13 residues. The V and J ends lost 8 bases and 1 base respectively, with 12 bases between them. The CDR3 DNA follows: TGCAGCCCCGGGACTGAGTCCTACAATGAGCAGTTCTTC. This sequence encodes CSPGTESYNEQFF.

The genes are TRBV25-1 and TRBJ2-5; perhaps TRBD2 as D (5 bases). The CDR3 runs to 17 residues. Trimming pared 4 bases from V and 0 bases from J, leaving 18 bases between. CDR1 is MGHDK, CDR2 SYGVNS, per germline. In nucleotides, the CDR3 is TGTGCCAGCAGTGGATTCGAGGGAGTAGGTTACCAAGAGACCCAGTACTTC. Its translation: CASSGFEGVGYQETQYF.

In regard to this clonotype: A much more abundant neighbour one base away suggests this may be a read error. This rearrangement joins TRBV20-1 to TRBJ2-7, with D possibly being TRBD1 (6 bases). In germline, CDR1 is DFQATT, CDR2 SNEGSKA (reference sequence). V dropped 7 bases and J dropped 6 bases, with 19 bases sitting between them. The CDR3 is 13 amino acids. The CDR3 loop reads CSVRGQQSLEQYF. The CDR3 bases are TGCAGTGTTCGTGGACAGCAGTCCCTCGAGCAGTACTTC.

The chain carries TRBV12-3 or TRBV12-4 and TRBJ2-5, with D unresolved. Deletions cut 3 bases from V and 11 bases from J, with 13 bases between. The CDR3 extends over 12 amino acids. The CDR3 DNA reads as TGTGCCAGCAGTTTTTTCGGAAATGAGCAGTACTTC. As protein: CASSFFGNEQYF.

This chain joins TRBV7-9 and TRBJ1-1; D gene unclear. This CDR3 has 16 amino acids. Germline values: CDR1 SEHNR, CDR2 FQNEAQ (reference sequence). V gave up 2 bases and J gave up 5 bases, with 18 bases separating them. CDR3 amino acids: CASSLSTVGGRTEAFF. The CDR3 DNA sequence: TGTGCCAGCAGCTTATCCACAGTGGGCGGTAGAACTGAAGCTTTCTTT.

This clonotype was detected a few times. CDR3 nucleotides: TGCAGCGTTGACGTGGGTGGTAATGAAAAACTGTTTTTT. Translated: CSVDVGGNEKLFF. This rearrangement joins TRBV29-1 to TRBJ1-4; D not resolved. Trimming removed 3 bases at V and 4 bases at J, with 9 bases between. CDR3 length: 13 residues. CDR1 and CDR2 from the germline V gene are SQVTM and ANQGSEA.